This T cell receptor beta chain came from a study of blood T cell repertoires in COVID-19. Study summary: Samples taken during acute and convalescent COVID-19 were collected in the United States, Italy and Spain. PBMCs, B-cell-depleted T cells, or T cells were the source of the cDNA or gDNA that made up the material.

TCRdb's copy holds only in-frame clones and misses some; the assay was immunoSEQ multiplex PCR. The table records approximately 470,000 clones, 80% to 90% of them present only once. The CDR3 has 13 amino acids. Trimming removed 8 bases from V and 1 base from J, with 11 bases in between. Germline CDR1 reads LGHNA; CDR2 reads YNFKEQ. The sequenced material came from peripheral blood. The sequence was obtained from a human donor in a cohort sampled during active COVID-19. V usage is TRBV4-2 and J usage is TRBJ1-1, with a possible D match to TRBD1 (5 bases). Here the CDR3 DNA reads TGTGCCAGCGGAATAGACAGGAACACTGAAGCTTTCTTT. Translation gives CASGIDRNTEAFF.